Listed here are 28 T cell receptor beta chains from one sample, sequenced in a study of blood T cell repertoires in COVID-19. Profiled with immunoSEQ multiplex PCR; TCRdb holds only in-frame clones, not every one. The sample carries around 220,000 clones, 80% to 85% recorded once. Specimen: peripheral blood. Every receptor here comes from a human donor in a cohort sampled during active COVID-19.

The chain uses TRBV29-1 and TRBJ2-7; 16 bases map to TRBD2. CDR3 length: 15 residues. V was clipped by 6 bases and J by 2 bases; unmatched bases: 4. CDR1 and CDR2 (germline): SQVTM, ANQGSEA. For the CDR3, the DNA is TGCAGCGTCGGGACTAGCGGGAGGGGGCCCTACGAGCAGTACTTC. Amino acids: CSVGTSGRGPYEQYF.

The chain employs TRBV3-1 (or the pseudogene TRBV3-2) and TRBJ1-3; no clear D. Germline assignment: CDR1 LGHDT and CDR2 YNNKEL (reference sequence). V dropped 4 bases and J dropped 6 bases, with 10 bases sitting between them. CDR3 length: 13 residues. Here the CDR3 DNA reads TGTGCCAGCAGCCCGACTTCAGCAAACACCATATATTTT. Translated, it gives CASSPTSANTIYF.

This chain links TRBV28 with TRBJ2-7, with TRBD1 identical over 7 bases. The germline V gene encodes CDR1 MDHEN and CDR2 SYDVKM. This CDR3 is 14 amino acids long. The V and J ends lost 8 bases and 2 bases, in that order; junction bases with no gene match: 9. CDR3 in amino acids: CASAVTGTAYEQYF. In DNA form, the CDR3 reads TGTGCCAGCGCCGTAACCGGGACAGCCTACGAGCAGTACTTC.

The chain combines TRBV24-1 with TRBJ2-7, with TRBD2 as a possible D gene (5 bases). The V and J ends lost 4 bases and 3 bases respectively, with 9 bases between them. Per the germline V gene, CDR1 is KGHDR and CDR2 is SFDVKD. The CDR3 loop spans 13 amino acids. The CDR3 is CATSETGIYEQYF. The CDR3 DNA is TGTGCCACCAGTGAGACCGGGATCTACGAGCAGTACTTC.

V is TRBV20-1 and J is TRBJ1-6; no definite D call. V lost 3 bases and J 0 bases, leaving 12 bases between the germline ends. The germline V gene has CDR1 DFQATT and CDR2 SNEGSKA (reference sequence). The length of the CDR3 is 16 residues. The chain's CDR3 is CSASREGISYNSPLHF. The CDR3 DNA reads as TGCAGTGCTAGTAGAGAGGGCATCTCCTATAATTCACCCCTCCACTTT.

With regard to this clone: The junction departs from the called germline gene at one end, perhaps through a read error. The rearrangement links TRBV2 to TRBJ2-7; the match to TRBD1 covers 10 bases. The CDR3 length is 13 residues. CDR1 and CDR2 from the germline V gene are SNHLY and FYNNEI. As DNA, the CDR3 is TGTGCCAGCACTGAAGGGACAGGGGTCGAGCAGTACTTC. This sequence encodes CASTEGTGVEQYF.

The gene calls are TRBV2 and TRBJ2-1; possibly TRBD2 for D (5 bases). The length of the CDR3 is 15 residues. Germline V gene sequence: CDR1 SNHLY, CDR2 FYNNEI. V gave up 6 bases and J gave up 2 bases, with 14 bases separating them. The CDR3 protein is CASRREHSAYNEQFF. CDR3 nucleotides: TGTGCCAGCAGGAGGGAGCATAGCGCCTACAATGAGCAGTTCTTC. Full variable domain (outside the CDR3, taken from reference TRBV2 and TRBJ2-1): EPEVTQTPSHQVTQMGQEVILRCVPISNHLYFYWYRQILGQKVEFLVSFYNNEISEKSEIFDDQFSVERPDGSNFTLKIRSTKLEDSAMYFCASRREHSAYNEQFFGPGTRLTVL.

The V gene is TRBV30, the J gene TRBJ1-5; a possible D gene is TRBD1 (5 bases). Trimming cost V 7 bases and J 6 bases, with 16 bases left between them. The germline V gene has CDR1 GTSNPN and CDR2 SVGIG (reference sequence). This CDR3 spans 13 amino acids. CDR3 loop: CALGADGGQPQHF. The CDR3 DNA follows: TGTGCCTTGGGCGCAGACGGGGGTCAGCCCCAGCATTTT.

V and J are TRBV7-8 and TRBJ2-3, with 7 bases that match TRBD1. The trim removed 5 bases at V and 5 bases at J, leaving 13 bases unmatched. Germline V gives CDR1 SGHVS, CDR2 FQNEAQ. CDR3 length: 16 amino acids. Here the CDR3 DNA reads TGTGCCAGCAGCCCAAGGACAGGTTCTTTAGGAGATACGCAGTATTTT. Amino acids: CASSPRTGSLGDTQYF.

This clone appeared many times. The chain employs TRBV4-3 and TRBJ1-4; D uncertain. Germline CDR1 and CDR2: LGHNA and YSLEER. The CDR3 has 14 amino acids. V was trimmed by 2 bases and J by 4 bases, leaving 8 bases between them. The CDR3: CASSQPGYNEKLFF. The CDR3 bases are TGCGCCAGCAGCCAACCAGGTTATAATGAAAAACTGTTTTTT.

The V gene is TRBV10-3, the J gene TRBJ1-4; 9 positions agree with TRBD1. The CDR3 totals 14 residues. The germline gives CDR1 ENHRY, CDR2 SYGVKD. V gave up 5 bases and J gave up 6 bases; unmatched junction bases: 4. In nucleotides, the CDR3 is TGTGCCATCAGTAAGGGACAGGGAGATGAAAAACTGTTTTTT. Amino acid sequence: CAISKGQGDEKLFF.

This chain connects TRBV19 to TRBJ1-5; D is uncertain. The germline V gene has CDR1 LNHDA and CDR2 SQIVND (reference sequence). Trimming took 7 bases from V and 0 from J, leaving 10 bases between them. The CDR3 covers 14 residues. DNA of the CDR3: TGTGCCAGTACGGGAGGCTATAGCAATCAGCCCCAGCATTTT. Protein product: CASTGGYSNQPQHF.

This clone was observed a handful of times. The chain combines TRBV5-4 with TRBJ1-3; D is uncertain. Deletions cut 4 bases from V and 4 bases from J, with 12 bases between. Germline V gene data show CDR1 as SGHNT and CDR2 as YYREEE (reference sequence). This CDR3 spans 14 amino acids. CDR3 sequence (DNA): TGTGCCAGCAGCGCGGGGAGTCTGGGAAACACCATATATTTT. Translating it yields CASSAGSLGNTIYF. Using reference TRBV5-4 and TRBJ1-3 for the parts outside the CDR3, the full variable domain is ETGVTQSPTHLIKTRGQQVTLRCSSQSGHNTVSWYQQALGQGPQFIFQYYREEENGRGNFPPRFSGLQFPNYSSELNVNALELDDSALYLCASSAGSLGNTIYFGEGSWLTVV.

This chain joins TRBV19 and TRBJ2-3, with 9 bases fitting TRBD2. Germline V gene sequence: CDR1 LNHDA, CDR2 SQIVND (reference sequence). Losses at the gene ends were 7 bases for V and 3 bases for J; bases not matched to a gene: 8. CDR3 length: 15 amino acids. CDR3 bases: TGTGCCAGTAAAGTAGCGGGAGTAAGGACAGATACGCAGTATTTT. Translated: CASKVAGVRTDTQYF.

This clone was seen only a few times. The chain combines TRBV25-1 with TRBJ2-7; 8 nucleotides match TRBD1. Looked up from germline, CDR1 is MGHDK and CDR2 is SYGVNS. Trimming took 4 bases from V and 1 from J; bases not matched to a gene: 6. The CDR3 covers 15 residues. CDR3 sequence (DNA): TGTGCCAGCAGTGGACGGACAGGGCCGTCCTACGAGCAGTACTTC. Residues: CASSGRTGPSYEQYF.

The V gene is TRBV5-1, the J gene TRBJ2-1; 12 bases agree with TRBD2. The CDR3 consists of 17 residues. Germline V CDR1 and CDR2: SGHRS, YFSETQ. The V gene end was trimmed by 0 bases and the J gene end by 8 bases; junction bases not matched to a gene: 9. The CDR3 DNA reads as TGCGCCAGCAGCTTGGACGGACTAGCGGGAATAGTCGATGAGCAGTTCTTC. Translated, it gives CASSLDGLAGIVDEQFF.

This sequence joins TRBV7-6 and TRBJ2-7; TRBD2 is a possible D gene (6 bases). The V end lost 1 base, the J end lost 1 base, and 8 bases lay between the germline ends. The V gene's germline CDR1 is SGHVS and CDR2 FNYEAQ. The CDR3 contains 14 residues. The CDR3 coding sequence is TGTGCCAGCAGCTTAGTGCGGGGATCCTACGAGCAGTACTTC. This translates into CASSLVRGSYEQYF.

As concerns this clone: A far larger clone lies a single base away; this is likely a read error. This rearrangement joins TRBV7-6 to TRBJ2-7, with a weak D call TRBD1 (6 bases). Germline V gene data show CDR1 as SGHVS and CDR2 as FNYEAQ. This CDR3 is built from 13 residues. Trimming took off 5 bases at V and 0 bases at J, with 8 bases between the two ends. The CDR3 DNA reads as TGTGCCAGCAGCCTGGACAGCTCCTACGAGCAGTACTTC. This translates into CASSLDSSYEQYF.

The chain has TRBV24-1 and TRBJ2-7, with D maybe TRBD1 (6 bases). Germline V gives CDR1 KGHDR, CDR2 SFDVKD. The V end was cut by 2 bases, the J end by 2 bases, with 9 bases between. The CDR3 has 14 amino acids. Written as DNA, the CDR3 is TGTGCCACCAGTGATTCCAGGACAGCCTACGAGCAGTACTTC. Protein sequence: CATSDSRTAYEQYF.

The CDR3 protein is CASGRPGTGLYSNQPQHF. Written as DNA, the CDR3 is TGTGCCAGTGGGCGACCTGGGACAGGCCTCTATAGCAATCAGCCCCAGCATTTT. This chain links TRBV19 with TRBJ1-5, with 8 bases aligning to TRBD1. V lost 8 bases, J lost 0 bases, and 15 bases stayed unmatched. The germline CDR1 and CDR2 sequences are LNHDA and SQIVND (reference sequence). This CDR3 has 18 amino acids.

V and J are TRBV6-4 and TRBJ1-5; 7 bases map to TRBD1. Trimming took 1 base from V and 2 from J; bases not matched to a gene: 8. Looked up from germline, CDR1 is MRHNA and CDR2 is SNTAGT. The length of the CDR3 is 17 residues. The CDR3 protein is CASSDFYRGPGNQPQHF. The CDR3, as DNA: TGTGCCAGCAGTGACTTTTACAGGGGCCCTGGCAATCAGCCCCAGCATTTT.

The J gene is TRBJ2-3, the V gene TRBV5-1, with 7 bases identical to TRBD2. The V and J ends lost 4 bases and 2 bases, in that order; junction bases with no gene match: 10. This CDR3 comprises 16 residues. The germline V gene encodes CDR1 SGHRS and CDR2 YFSETQ. The CDR3 is CASSRGSSGITDTQYF. The CDR3 region has the DNA TGCGCCAGCAGCCGCGGTTCTAGCGGTATCACAGATACGCAGTATTTT.

This rearrangement joins TRBV27 to TRBJ2-1, with 13 bases that match TRBD2. The CDR3 length is 17 residues. The germline V gene encodes CDR1 MNHEY and CDR2 SMNVEV (reference sequence). J was trimmed by 4 bases and V by 2 bases; bases with no gene match: 5. CDR3 region: CASSLSTSGRGYNEQFF. In DNA form, the CDR3 reads TGTGCCAGCAGTTTAAGCACTAGCGGGAGGGGGTACAATGAGCAGTTCTTC.

The chain is built from TRBV6-6 and TRBJ2-6; 8 nucleotides line up with TRBD2. J lost 1 base, V lost 6 bases, and 14 bases had no gene match. The CDR3 is 19 residues long. Per the germline V gene, CDR1 is MNHNY and CDR2 is SVGAGI (reference sequence). The CDR3 is CASSRSRSGGASGANVLTF. The CDR3 nucleotides are TGTGCCAGCAGCCGATCCCGCTCGGGGGGGGCGTCTGGGGCCAACGTCCTGACTTTC.

The chain combines TRBV5-6 with TRBJ2-7; possibly TRBD2 for D (5 bases). Germline lookup yields CDR1 SGHDT and CDR2 YYEEEE. V dropped 0 bases and J dropped 2 bases, with 12 bases sitting between them. CDR3 length: 15 residues. The CDR3 region is CASSLVGGPTYEQYF. The DNA for the CDR3 is TGTGCCAGCAGCTTGGTTGGCGGGCCAACCTACGAGCAGTACTTC.

The chain carries TRBV29-1 and TRBJ1-2; no clear D. Germline lookup yields CDR1 SQVTM and CDR2 ANQGSEA. Trimming removed 3 bases at V and 2 bases at J, with 13 bases between. There are 14 residues in the CDR3. The CDR3 nucleotides read TGCAGCGTTGAGGGATGGGAGGGCAACTATGGCTACACCTTC. Residues: CSVEGWEGNYGYTF.

J is TRBJ1-3 and V is TRBV10-2, with 10 nucleotides matching TRBD1. Losses at the gene ends were 6 bases for V and 6 bases for J; bases not matched to a gene: 5. This CDR3 is built from 14 residues. Germline V gene sequence: CDR1 WSHSY, CDR2 SAAADI. CDR3 amino acids: CASSRTGGKNTIYF. The DNA of the CDR3 is TGCGCCAGCAGCCGGACAGGGGGTAAAAACACCATATATTTT.

The sample holds a few counts of this clone. V and J are TRBV27 and TRBJ2-7, with D perhaps matching TRBD2 (7 bases). CDR3 size: 15 residues. V was cut by 6 bases and J by 0 bases, with 15 bases left in between. Germline V gives CDR1 MNHEY, CDR2 SMNVEV (reference sequence). The CDR3: CASRLTGGPSYEQYF. In nucleotides, the CDR3 is TGTGCCAGCAGGCTCACCGGGGGGCCCTCCTACGAGCAGTACTTC.